This T cell receptor beta chain was sequenced for a study of cytomegalovirus exposure and HLA in healthy donors. The CDR3 consists of 18 residues. The germline CDR1 and CDR2 sequences are LGHNA and YSLEER. Deletions cut 0 bases from V and 1 base from J, with 13 bases between. Comment on this clone: The antigen remains undetermined.

PCR primers comprised 60 Vbeta and 13 Jbeta primers. The table came from immunoSEQ multiplex PCR; TCRdb's copy has only in-frame clones and leaves some out. The sample carries about 160,000 clones, approximately 75% recorded once. Findings of the study overall: Trimming of TCR beta V- and J-genes showed a link, identified in a later analysis, to a missense DCLRE1C variant.

The receptor was derived from a man aged 45-65 years in good health and CMV-seropositive. The sample comprised PBMCs. The chain joins TRBV4-3 to TRBJ2-6; D call uncertain. The CDR3 nucleotides read TGCGCCAGCAGCCAAGATTGGCGGTGGTTTTCTGGGGCCAACGTCCTGACTTTC. The encoded protein is CASSQDWRWFSGANVLTF.